These 28 T cell receptor beta chains came from one sample sequenced in a study of tumor-infiltrating lymphocytes in oesophageal squamous cell carcinoma. Each CDR3 protein is one row after TCRdb ran MiXCR on the PCR reads. The profile shows 10,000 to 15,000 distinct CDR3 sequences, 50% to 60% of them singletons. Input material: esophageal tumor tissue. The receptors come from a female donor with esophageal squamous cell carcinoma.

The rearrangement uses TRBV2 and TRBJ2-1, with a possible D match to TRBD2 (5 bases). The J call may be mistaken, given a closer DNA end match to TRBJ2-7. This CDR3 has 13 residues. Germline loops: CDR1 SNHLY, CDR2 FYNNEI. The CDR3 loop is CASSRERDYEQYF. The CDR3, as DNA: TGTGCCAGTTCACGGGAAAGGGATTACGAGCAGTACTTC.

The rearrangement uses TRBV11-2 and TRBJ2-3; 9 bases are shared with TRBD1. The J call is uncertain, as TRBJ2-1 better fits the DNA end. The CDR3 has 17 amino acids. Germline V lookup: CDR1 SGHAT, CDR2 FQNNGV. CDR3: CASSLRTGTGNYNEQFF. The CDR3 DNA sequence: TGTGCCAGCAGCCTAAGAACCGGGACAGGGAACTACAATGAGCAGTTCTTC.

The J gene is TRBJ2-5, the V gene TRBV12-3 or TRBV12-4; 7 positions match TRBD2. The assigned J gene may be wrong: the sequence end matches TRBJ2-1 better. This CDR3 comprises 15 residues. Written as DNA, the CDR3 is TGTGCCAGCAGCCCTTACCGGGGGGTACACAATGAGCAGTTCTTC. It encodes CASSPYRGVHNEQFF.

At least ten counts were recorded for this clonotype. No conserved phenylalanine or tryptophan is present at the end of the CDR3, so a read error is the likely explanation. It is unclear where the CDR3 begins or ends on the DNA, so no DNA is shown, and the CDR3 is as TCRdb lists it. V and J are TRBV2 and TRBJ2-7; the D call of TRBD1 is as the table states it, not checked on the DNA. Germline-derived CDR1 and CDR2 are SNHLY and FYNNEI. The CDR3 comprises 18 residues, both ends counted. CDR3 loop: CASRKDRGALRNGYTFGS.

As regards this clonotype: Since a much larger clone is just one base distant, this may be a read error. The J gene is TRBJ2-3, the V gene TRBV25-1; D tentatively reads TRBD1 or TRBD2 (5 bases each). The J call may be incorrect, as the DNA end agrees better with TRBJ2-1. The CDR3 sequence is 15 residues long. The V gene's germline CDR1 is MGHDK and CDR2 SYGVNS. CDR3 sequence (DNA): TGTGCCAGCAGTGAGTCCGAGGGGAAAGGGTACGAGCAGTTCTTC. Protein: CASSESEGKGYEQFF.

As to this clonotype: Possible read error: a much larger clone is one base away. This rearrangement joins TRBV7-3 to TRBJ2-1, with 7 bases aligning to TRBD1. V lost 5 bases to trimming and J lost 10 bases; unmatched junction nucleotides: 14. Looked up from germline, CDR1 is SGHTA and CDR2 is FQGTGA. This CDR3 has 15 residues. This CDR3 reads CASSLNPGTAYEQFF. DNA of the CDR3: TGTGCCAGCAGCCTGAATCCCGGGACAGCCTACGAGCAGTTCTTC.

This clonotype appeared many times. The V gene is TRBV4-2, the J gene TRBJ2-3; D possibly matches TRBD1 or TRBD2 (6 bases each). The CDR3 sequence is 15 residues long. The V end lost 6 bases, the J end lost 0 bases, and 13 bases lay between the germline ends. In germline, CDR1 is LGHNA, CDR2 YNFKEQ. The CDR3 DNA follows: TGTGCCAGCAGGGCAGAAGGGGGGAGCACAGATACGCAGTATTTT. Amino acid sequence: CASRAEGGSTDTQYF.

The chain uses TRBV7-8 and TRBJ2-7; possibly TRBD2 for D (5 bases). Judging by the DNA end, TRBJ2-5 fits better; the J call may be wrong. The CDR3 spans 14 residues. The germline gives CDR1 SGHVS, CDR2 FQNEAQ. The CDR3 DNA follows: TGTGCCAGCAGCCCGGAGGCCGGGCCTGAGACCCAGTACTTC. It translates to CASSPEAGPETQYF.

This clonotype was observed once. This chain connects TRBV20-1 to TRBJ2-4, with 14 bases identical to TRBD2. The J call is in doubt because the DNA end fits TRBJ2-7 better. This CDR3 has 14 residues. The V gene's germline CDR1 is DFQATT and CDR2 SNEGSKA (reference sequence). CDR3 in DNA: TGCAGTGCTAGTCGACTAGCGGGAGGGGTCGAGCAGTACTTC. Protein sequence: CSASRLAGGVEQYF.

This rearrangement joins TRBV7-8 to TRBJ1-2; D is perhaps TRBD1 (6 bases). Germline V lookup: CDR1 SGHVS, CDR2 FQNEAQ. Trimming took off 5 bases at V and 6 bases at J, with 13 bases between the two ends. CDR3 length: 13 residues. The CDR3 DNA is TGTGCCAGCAGCCCGGGGGGCGCGGATGGCTACACCTTC. Amino acid sequence: CASSPGGADGYTF.

This clonotype is medium-sized by share. The J gene is TRBJ2-7, the V gene TRBV7-9; 8 nucleotides agree with TRBD2. Germline V lookup: CDR1 SEHNR, CDR2 FQNEAQ (reference sequence). V shed 2 bases and J 6 bases; nucleotides not matched to a gene: 3. The CDR3 spans 13 residues. The CDR3 DNA sequence: TGTGCCAGCAGCTTAAAAAGCGGGAGCGAGCAGTACTTC. Translating gives CASSLKSGSEQYF.

The gene calls are TRBV7-8 and TRBJ2-5; unclear D gene. The end of the DNA fits TRBJ2-3 better, so the J call may be wrong. Germline V CDR1 and CDR2: SGHVS, FQNEAQ. The CDR3 extends over 12 amino acids. In nucleotides, the CDR3 is TGTGCCAGCAGCTTGCAGCAAGATACGCAGTATTTT. Translated: CASSLQQDTQYF.

By sample fraction, this clonotype is medium-sized. This chain joins TRBV7-9 and TRBJ2-7; possible D gene TRBD2, 7 bases. V was clipped by 3 bases and J by 9 bases, with 21 bases between them. Germline V gene lookup returns CDR1 SEHNR and CDR2 FQNEAQ (reference sequence). The CDR3 runs 15 residues. The CDR3 reads CASSLGEGDLLGQYF. DNA for the CDR3: TGTGCCAGCAGCTTGGGGGAGGGGGACCTACTCGGGCAGTACTTC.

Only a few counts were recorded for this clonotype. The rearrangement joins TRBV7-6 to TRBJ2-1; possible D gene TRBD2, 5 bases. The CDR3 contains 16 residues. Germline V gene sequence: CDR1 SGHVS, CDR2 FNYEAQ. Trimming shortened V by 0 bases and J by 5 bases, and 14 bases separated the two germline ends. CDR3 DNA sequence: TGTGCCAGCAGCTTAGCTTTCCGTCGTAGCGACAATGAGCAGTTCTTC. Its translation is CASSLAFRRSDNEQFF.

By share, this clonotype counts as medium-sized. The V and J genes are TRBV6-6 and TRBJ1-2; TRBD1 matches 7 bases. J lost 1 base, V lost 0 bases, and 5 bases had no gene match. Germline V gene data show CDR1 as MNHNY and CDR2 as SVGAGI (reference sequence). The CDR3 has 16 residues. The CDR3 is CASSYSQPGGNYGYTF. The CDR3 coding sequence is TGTGCCAGCAGTTACTCCCAACCAGGGGGTAACTATGGCTACACCTTC.

DNA of the CDR3: TGTGCCAGCAGCCCCCAGGGGGGTTTAGAGACCCAGTACTTC. Translating gives CASSPQGGLETQYF. This chain uses TRBV7-3 with TRBJ2-1; a weak D match, TRBD1 (7 bases). The DNA end is a closer match to TRBJ2-5, so the J assignment may be wrong. Germline CDR1 and CDR2: SGHTA and FQGTGA. The CDR3 spans 14 residues.

V usage is TRBV6-2 or TRBV6-3 and J usage is TRBJ2-6; a possible D gene is TRBD2 (7 bases). The DNA end favors TRBJ2-1, so the J call may be wrong. CDR1 is MNHEY and CDR2 is SVGEGT in the germline V gene. The CDR3 loop spans 13 amino acids. CDR3 DNA: TGTGCCGGGGGGGCGGGCACTTCCTACGAGCAGTTCTTC. Amino acids: CAGGAGTSYEQFF.

This chain joins TRBV19 and TRBJ2-2; the D gene is possibly TRBD2 (6 bases). CDR1 LNHDA and CDR2 SQIVND come from the germline V gene (reference sequence). The CDR3 totals 17 residues. Trimming shortened V by 5 bases and J by 0 bases, and 16 bases separated the two germline ends. The CDR3 bases are TGTGCCAGTAGTTCACGATGGGCGGGGCCGAACACCGGGGAGCTGTTTTTT. Its protein product is CASSSRWAGPNTGELFF.

The chain links TRBV28 to TRBJ2-4; weak D call: TRBD1 (6 bases). The assigned J gene may be wrong: the sequence end matches TRBJ2-7 better. This CDR3 region has 13 residues. CDR1 and CDR2 (germline): MDHEN, SYDVKM. The CDR3 reads CARRTASSYEQYF. DNA for the CDR3: TGTGCCAGGCGGACAGCGTCCTCCTACGAGCAGTACTTC.

The chain joins TRBV7-2 to TRBJ2-1; D perhaps matches TRBD2 (6 bases). The last part of the DNA fits TRBJ2-7 better; the J call may be wrong. The V gene's germline CDR1 is SGHTA and CDR2 FQGNSA. The CDR3 contains 17 residues. The CDR3 loop reads CASSLNFVTRAYNEQYF. CDR3 bases: TGTGCCAGCAGCTTAAATTTTGTGACTAGGGCCTACAATGAGCAGTACTTC.

Regarding this clonotype: The conserved phenylalanine or tryptophan normally closing the CDR3 is absent here, so this likely arose from a read error. The DNA is omitted, as the CDR3 cannot be located on it reliably, and the CDR3 follows TCRdb's listing. The rearrangement joins TRBV7-2 to TRBJ1-1. In germline, CDR1 is SGHTA, CDR2 FQGNSA. The CDR3 contains 19 residues when both ends are counted. Here the CDR3 reads CASSVGQITDYGYTFGSGQ.

This clonotype was detected ten times or more. The chain has TRBV5-4 and TRBJ2-3; 12 positions agree with TRBD2. Losses at the gene ends were 1 base for V and 7 bases for J; bases not matched to a gene: 4. From germline, CDR1 is SGHNT and CDR2 YYREEE (reference sequence). The CDR3 sequence is 15 residues long. This CDR3 is CASSLRTSGIYTQYF. CDR3 DNA sequence: TGTGCCAGCAGCTTGAGGACTAGCGGGATTTATACGCAGTATTTT.

The chain is built from TRBV7-2 and TRBJ2-3, with 7 bases identical to TRBD2. The length of the CDR3 is 16 residues. Germline loops: CDR1 SGHTA, CDR2 FQGNSA. V shed 5 bases and J 8 bases; nucleotides not matched to a gene: 16. Here the CDR3 DNA reads TGTGCCAGCAGCCGCGTGGGGGGGAGCATTGAGGCTACGCAGTATTTT. Encoded protein: CASSRVGGSIEATQYF.

The chain has TRBV7-4 and TRBJ2-1, with D perhaps TRBD1 or TRBD2 (7 bases each). The J call may be faulty, since TRBJ2-5 better matches the DNA end. There are 14 residues in the CDR3. Per germline, CDR1 SGHVT and CDR2 SQSDAQ. The CDR3 DNA follows: TGTGCCAGCAGCTTAGAGCAGGGGGGGGAGACCCAGTACTTC. It is translated as CASSLEQGGETQYF.

The genes are TRBV6-8 and TRBJ2-5; D is uncertain. The J call may be faulty, since TRBJ2-6 better matches the DNA end. Germline V gene data show CDR1 as MNHGY and CDR2 as SAAAGT. The CDR3 totals 16 residues. CDR3 DNA sequence: TGTGCCAGCAGTTACTTAAGGGTCTCTGGGGCCAACGTCCTGACTTTC. This sequence encodes CASSYLRVSGANVLTF.

The CDR3 DNA is TGTGCCAGCAGCTTAGGGGATGGGGGAATCTCCTACAATGAGCAGTTCTTC. Protein sequence: CASSLGDGGISYNEQFF. V usage is TRBV7-3 and J usage is TRBJ2-1; either TRBD1 or TRBD2 may supply D (5 bases each). V gave up 2 bases and J gave up 0 bases, with 14 bases separating them. Looked up from germline, CDR1 is SGHTA and CDR2 is FQGTGA. The CDR3 totals 17 residues.

This clonotype is medium-sized within its sample. The chain uses TRBV28 and TRBJ2-1; D perhaps matches TRBD1 (6 bases). The CDR3 contains 14 residues. Germline V gene lookup returns CDR1 MDHEN and CDR2 SYDVKM. V was pared by 5 bases and J by 4 bases, with 12 bases between. Here the CDR3 reads CASSPGDIYNEQFF. CDR3 DNA: TGTGCCAGCAGTCCTGGGGACATATACAATGAGCAGTTCTTC.

The gene calls are TRBV10-1 and TRBJ1-1; no firm D call. Trimming pared 4 bases from V and 2 bases from J, leaving 14 bases between. Germline V gene lookup returns CDR1 WNHNN and CDR2 SYGVQD (reference sequence). CDR3 length: 15 amino acids. CDR3 protein: CASSVSPGPNTEAFF. The CDR3 DNA reads TGCGCCAGCAGTGTATCGCCGGGCCCTAACACTGAAGCTTTCTTT.